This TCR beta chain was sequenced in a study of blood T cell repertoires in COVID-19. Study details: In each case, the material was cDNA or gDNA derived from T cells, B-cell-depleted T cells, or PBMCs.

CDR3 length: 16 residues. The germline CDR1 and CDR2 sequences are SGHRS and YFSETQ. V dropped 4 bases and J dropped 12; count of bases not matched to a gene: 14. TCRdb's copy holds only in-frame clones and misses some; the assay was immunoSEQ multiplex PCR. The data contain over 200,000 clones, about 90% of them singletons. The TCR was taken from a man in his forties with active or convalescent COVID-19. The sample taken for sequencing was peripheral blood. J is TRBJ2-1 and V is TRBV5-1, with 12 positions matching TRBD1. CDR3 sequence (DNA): TGCGCCAGCAGCCTGGGGGACAGGGGGCCTAGCGGCGGGCAGTTCTTC. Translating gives CASSLGDRGPSGGQFF.